Below, 29 T cell receptor beta chains from the same sample are listed, as sequenced in a study of cytomegalovirus exposure and HLA in healthy donors. 60 Vbeta and 13 Jbeta primers were used in PCR. Some clones are missing from TCRdb's copy, which holds only in-frame ones; the method was immunoSEQ multiplex PCR. Of about 150,000 clones in the sample, roughly 84% are singletons; the top ten hold 0.38%. Sequencing was done on a sample of PBMCs. The source is a boy aged 2 to 10 in good health and CMV-seronegative.

The chain recombines TRBV6-5 with TRBJ2-1; D might be TRBD2 (6 bases). Trimming removed 0 bases from V and 9 bases from J, with 18 bases in between. Germline V gene lookup returns CDR1 MNHEY and CDR2 SVGAGI. The CDR3 has 16 residues. The CDR3 DNA reads TGTGCCAGCAGTTACTCGATTGCGGGACTCTCTTCTGAGCAGTTCTTC. Translating gives CASSYSIAGLSSEQFF.

This clone was counted once. V and J are TRBV7-8 and TRBJ2-3; the match to TRBD2 covers 13 bases. V was pared by 5 bases and J by 2 bases, with 10 bases of the junction left unmatched. CDR1 is SGHVS and CDR2 is FQNEAQ in the germline V gene. The CDR3 spans 18 residues. The CDR3 sequence is CASSPGLAGAPNTDTQYF. The DNA for the CDR3 is TGTGCCAGCAGCCCTGGACTAGCGGGAGCCCCGAACACAGATACGCAGTATTTT.

This chain connects TRBV4-1 to TRBJ2-7, with 12 bases fitting TRBD2. This CDR3 region has 18 residues. Unmatched junction bases numbered 13, after V lost 0 bases and J lost 7 bases. Per germline, CDR1 MGHRA and CDR2 YSYEKL. In DNA form, the CDR3 reads TGCGCCAGCAGCCAAGATTGGCTAGCGGGAGGGGTTCCGGGTGAGCAGTACTTC. The encoded protein is CASSQDWLAGGVPGEQYF.

The chain's CDR3 is CASSLGGGTGYGYTF. Here the CDR3 DNA reads TGTGCCAGCAGCTTAGGAGGGGGGACAGGGTACGGCTACACCTTC. The chain combines TRBV11-2 with TRBJ1-2; 9 nucleotides line up with TRBD1. There are 15 residues in the CDR3. V dropped 1 base and J dropped 8; count of bases not matched to a gene: 8. CDR1 and CDR2 from the germline V gene are SGHAT and FQNNGV.

The chain couples TRBV6-5 to TRBJ2-5; D perhaps matches TRBD1 (5 bases). Germline CDR1 MNHEY, CDR2 SVGAGI. The V gene lost 2 bases and the J gene lost 4 bases, with 5 bases spanning the gap. This CDR3 contains 12 residues. The CDR3 loop is CASSYRGETQYF. The CDR3 DNA reads as TGTGCCAGCAGTTACAGGGGAGAGACCCAGTACTTC.

This clone showed up just once. The V call is TRBV5-1, the J call TRBJ1-1; tentatively, D is TRBD1 (6 bases). The CDR3 is 19 residues long. The germline V and J ends were trimmed by 0 bases and 4 bases, with 25 bases remaining between them. CDR1 is SGHRS and CDR2 is YFSETQ in the germline V gene. In DNA form, the CDR3 reads TGCGCCAGCAGCTTGGACAGGGTTCAACGACCCGAACAGAGCACTGAAGCTTTCTTT. Translating it yields CASSLDRVQRPEQSTEAFF.

The chain has TRBV6-6 and TRBJ2-3; the match to TRBD2 covers 9 bases. Losses at the gene ends were 6 bases for V and 4 bases for J; bases not matched to a gene: 8. The CDR3 covers 15 residues. Germline CDR1 is MNHNY and CDR2 is SVGAGI (reference sequence). This chain's CDR3 is CASRPSGTPPDTQYF. Written as DNA, the CDR3 is TGTGCCAGCAGACCTAGCGGGACCCCCCCAGATACGCAGTATTTT.

The CDR3 spells CASSWAGPLGEKLFF. In DNA form, the CDR3 reads TGTGCCAGCAGCTGGGCCGGCCCACTTGGGGAAAAACTGTTTTTT. The chain is built from TRBV5-6 and TRBJ1-4; D unclear. Germline CDR1 and CDR2: SGHDT and YYEEEE. V was pared by 3 bases and J by 8 bases, with 17 bases between. The CDR3 sequence is 15 residues long.

The count of this clone is one. This chain's CDR3 is CASSLEASGKYEQFF. CDR3 bases: TGTGCCAGCAGCTTGGAGGCTAGCGGGAAGTATGAGCAGTTCTTC. V gene TRBV5-5 combines with J gene TRBJ2-1; 9 bases line up with TRBD2. The V gene's germline CDR1 is SGHKS and CDR2 YYEKEE (reference sequence). V shed 0 bases, J shed 8 bases, and the junction held 6 bases outside the gene matches. The CDR3 is 15 amino acids. The whole variable domain, remainder taken from reference TRBV5-5 and TRBJ2-1, is DAGVTQSPTHLIKTRGQQVTLRCSPISGHKSVSWYQQVLGQGPQFIFQYYEKEERGRGNFPDRFSARQFPNYSSELNVNALLLGDSALYLCASSLEASGKYEQFFGPGTRLTVL.

This rearrangement joins TRBV5-5 to TRBJ1-2; no definite D call. This CDR3 spans 13 amino acids. Trimming left V 2 bases short and J 2 bases short, with 7 bases between. From germline, CDR1 is SGHKS and CDR2 YYEKEE (reference sequence). The CDR3 sequence is CASSLAENYGYTF. CDR3 bases: TGTGCCAGCAGCTTAGCCGAGAACTATGGCTACACCTTC.

This chain uses TRBV4-1 with TRBJ2-7; 12 positions match TRBD2. CDR1 and CDR2 (germline): MGHRA, YSYEKL. The CDR3 runs to 17 residues. Unmatched junction bases numbered 8, after V lost 0 bases and J lost 5 bases. CDR3 coding DNA: TGCGCCAGCAGCCAAGACGGACTAGCGGGGTACGTCCACGAGCAGTACTTC. This codes for CASSQDGLAGYVHEQYF.

This chain joins TRBV5-1 and TRBJ2-2, with 14 bases aligning to TRBD2. V trimming: 4 bases; J trimming: 9 bases; junction bases outside the gene matches: 5. CDR1 SGHRS and CDR2 YFSETQ come from the germline V gene. This CDR3 contains 15 residues. The CDR3 region has the DNA TGCGCCAGCAGCAGGGGGACTAGCGGGAGTCGGGAGCTGTTTTTT. The encoded protein is CASSRGTSGSRELFF.

This clone was seen more than once but under ten times. The chain employs TRBV6-6 and TRBJ2-1; D gene unclear. V shed 2 bases and J shed 4 bases, with 3 bases lying between them. Germline loops: CDR1 MNHNY, CDR2 SVGAGI (reference sequence). This CDR3 is 12 amino acids long. For the CDR3, the DNA is TGTGCCAGCAGTTACGAGTACAATGAGCAGTTCTTC. This encodes CASSYEYNEQFF.

This sequence joins TRBV4-1 and TRBJ2-2; D gene ambiguous. Germline values: CDR1 MGHRA, CDR2 YSYEKL. The CDR3 sequence is 14 residues long. Trimming shortened V by 7 bases and J by 5 bases, and 14 bases separated the two germline ends. CDR3 loop: CASTPTGRTGELFF. The CDR3 bases are TGCGCCAGCACCCCCACGGGTAGGACCGGGGAGCTGTTTTTT.

This sequence joins TRBV5-8 and TRBJ2-6, with 9 bases matching TRBD1. The J segment lost 4 bases and the V segment lost 4 bases, leaving 9 bases of the junction unmatched. Germline assignment: CDR1 SGHTS and CDR2 YDEGEE. The CDR3 runs 17 residues. CDR3 loop: CASSPDRGTSGANVLTF. In nucleotides, the CDR3 is TGTGCCAGCAGCCCCGACAGGGGGACATCAGGGGCCAACGTCCTGACTTTC.

The chain uses TRBV6-1 and TRBJ2-7; 9 bases map to TRBD1. The ends lost 6 bases at V and 2 bases at J; junction bases unmatched: 5. The CDR3 is 14 residues long. In germline, CDR1 is MNHNS, CDR2 SASEGT. In nucleotides, the CDR3 is TGTGCCAGCAGGACCCGACAGGGGGCCTACGAGCAGTACTTC. It codes for CASRTRQGAYEQYF.

The rearrangement uses TRBV30 and TRBJ2-5, with D maybe TRBD2 (5 bases). The J call may be mistaken, given a closer DNA end match to TRBJ2-7. The CDR3 is 12 amino acids. Per the germline V gene, CDR1 is GTSNPN and CDR2 is SVGIG (reference sequence). The CDR3 is CAWSEVSGEQYF. The CDR3 DNA reads as TGTGCCTGGAGTGAGGTGAGCGGCGAGCAGTACTTC.

This chain joins TRBV25-1 and TRBJ1-1, with a weak D call TRBD1 (5 bases). The CDR3 loop spans 15 amino acids. V shed 1 base and J shed 4 bases, with 13 bases lying between them. The germline CDR1 and CDR2 sequences are MGHDK and SYGVNS. CDR3 sequence: CASSEWGGEGTEAFF. The CDR3, as DNA: TGTGCCAGCAGTGAATGGGGAGGGGAGGGCACTGAAGCTTTCTTT.

The genes are TRBV18 and TRBJ2-7; 8 bases fit TRBD1. After removal of 5 bases from V and 0 bases from J, the junction contained 6 bases not matched to a gene. The CDR3 loop spans 15 amino acids. Germline CDR1 KGHSH, CDR2 LQKENI. The CDR3 loop reads CASSGPGTGSYEQYF. In nucleotides, the CDR3 is TGTGCCAGCTCAGGGCCCGGGACAGGCTCCTACGAGCAGTACTTC.

J is TRBJ2-7 and V is TRBV29-1; 9 bases match TRBD1. The CDR3 has 13 amino acids. Per the germline V gene, CDR1 is SQVTM and CDR2 is ANQGSEA. Unmatched junction bases numbered 7, after V lost 7 bases and J lost 3 bases. The CDR3 region is CSARGQGVYEQYF. The CDR3 DNA is TGCAGCGCCCGGGGACAGGGCGTCTACGAGCAGTACTTC.

The CDR3 coding sequence is TGCGCCAGCAGCTTGGGAGAGGACTACGAGCAGTACTTC. Protein sequence: CASSLGEDYEQYF. The rearrangement joins TRBV5-1 to TRBJ2-7; D is uncertain. V was shortened by 0 bases and J by 3 bases, with 7 bases between the two germline ends. This CDR3 spans 13 amino acids. In germline, CDR1 is SGHRS, CDR2 YFSETQ.

DNA of the CDR3: TGTGCCAGCTCACCTTCCACAGGGCACATGGAGACCCAGTACTTC. It encodes CASSPSTGHMETQYF. The rearrangement joins TRBV18 to TRBJ2-5; D perhaps matches TRBD1 (6 bases). There are 15 residues in the CDR3. CDR1 KGHSH and CDR2 LQKENI come from the germline V gene. V lost 3 bases to trimming and J lost 5 bases, with 16 bases between them.

V is TRBV6-1 and J is TRBJ2-1, with 12 bases matching TRBD2. The V and J ends lost 4 bases and 9 bases, in that order; junction bases with no gene match: 10. There are 16 residues in the CDR3. Germline CDR1 and CDR2: MNHNS and SASEGT. The CDR3 loop reads CASSGARTSGTSEQFF. Written as DNA, the CDR3 is TGTGCCAGCAGTGGAGCCAGGACTAGCGGGACCAGTGAGCAGTTCTTC.

This chain links TRBV5-4 with TRBJ2-7; tentative D call: TRBD1 (7 bases). This CDR3 has 15 residues. In germline, CDR1 is SGHNT, CDR2 YYREEE (reference sequence). V was pared by 5 bases and J by 5 bases, with 20 bases between. CDR3 DNA: TGTGCCAGCAGAATGACAGGGAGGAGGGATGACGAGCAGTACTTC. Encoded protein: CASRMTGRRDDEQYF.

The CDR3 here is CASTAVQSSYEQYF. The CDR3 DNA follows: TGTGCCAGCACTGCAGTTCAGTCGTCCTACGAGCAGTACTTC. The chain links TRBV28 to TRBJ2-7; D gene uncertain. CDR3 length equals 14 residues. The V gene's germline CDR1 is MDHEN and CDR2 SYDVKM. V gave up 7 bases and J gave up 1 base, with 14 bases separating them.

This clone has more than one count but fewer than ten. The CDR3 region is CASRLAAGETQYF. For the CDR3, the DNA is TGTGCCAGTCGACTAGCGGCCGGGGAGACCCAGTACTTC. The chain employs TRBV5-4 and TRBJ2-5; 9 bases map to TRBD2. The junction had 7 bases not matched to a gene; V was cut back by 8 bases and J by 5 bases. The CDR3 covers 13 residues. Germline V CDR1 and CDR2: SGHNT, YYREEE (reference sequence). Drawing the rest from reference TRBV5-4 and TRBJ2-5, the complete variable domain is ETGVTQSPTHLIKTRGQQVTLRCSSQSGHNTVSWYQQALGQGPQFIFQYYREEENGRGNFPPRFSGLQFPNYSSELNVNALELDDSALYLCASRLAAGETQYFGPGTRLLVL.

The chain uses TRBV5-1 and TRBJ2-1; TRBD2 matches 7 bases. The junction had 12 bases not matched to a gene; V was cut back by 4 bases and J by 5 bases. Germline CDR1 is SGHRS and CDR2 is YFSETQ. This CDR3 region has 16 residues. The CDR3 region has the DNA TGCGCCAGCAGCGCCCCCCGGACTAGGACCGACAATGAGCAGTTCTTC. It yields the protein CASSAPRTRTDNEQFF.

This clone has only one observation. The genes are TRBV7-9 and TRBJ1-4, with TRBD1 matching over 8 bases. The CDR3 covers 16 residues. CDR1 is SEHNR, CDR2 FQNEAQ, per germline (reference sequence). With V trimmed by 3 bases and J by 8 bases, 11 bases remained unmatched. CDR3 in DNA: TGTGCCAGCAGCTTTAAATTTGACAGGGGAAAAGAAAAACTGTTTTTT. Its translation: CASSFKFDRGKEKLFF.

This sequence joins TRBV11-2 and TRBJ2-5; 9 bases line up with TRBD1. Looked up from germline, CDR1 is SGHAT and CDR2 is FQNNGV. This CDR3 is 16 amino acids long. V lost 1 base and J lost 1; bases outside the gene matches: 4. The CDR3 spells CASSLGGTGRQETQYF. The CDR3 DNA follows: TGTGCCAGCAGCTTAGGGGGGACAGGGCGCCAAGAGACCCAGTACTTC.